This section outlines one T cell receptor (beta chain) sequence together with its context. Its recognized antigen is unknown. No quality values exist for individual bases; no much larger clone is one base distant. In total, roughly 710 healthy bone marrow donors made up the cohort. All cohort members were sampled while nominally healthy, although unrecorded immune exposures were likely present. The donor tested CMV seropositive and was one of the 289 seropositive cohort members. Every donor gave a peripheral blood sample, and the peripheral blood mononuclear cells from that sample were used for TCR beta sequencing. Genomic DNA extraction from the blood cell samples was performed with the Qiagen DNeasy Blood Extraction Kit. This sample stems from a study of cytomegalovirus exposure and HLA in healthy donors (dated 2017 in TCRdb). Concerning the study at large: An earlier analysis of approximately 600 of the donors reported about 250 Gb of sequence data and 100 million to 130 million unique TCR beta sequences from some 180 million T cells. An early release covering around 630 HLA-typed donors comprised about 320 gigabases of sequencing data and some 79 million unique TCR sequences. The genetic ancestry cluster associated with self-reported Caucasian donors included 65% to 90% of the roughly 410 genotyped donors. The study aimed to test whether signatures of past pathogen exposure could be identified by cataloging public T cell receptors. The study profiled the T cell repertoires of 666 subjects by immunosequencing and related them to cytomegalovirus serostatus. A separate validation cohort of approximately 130 different subjects was used in addition to the approximately 670-subject first cohort. To predict cytomegalovirus infection status, the study combined high-throughput TCR immunosequencing, statistical association of individual TCRs with disease status, and machine learning. A later analysis re-examined previously published TCR beta repertoires from just over 650 donors and added high-resolution HLA genotyping to investigate patterns of TCR occurrence. In the later analysis, no new phenotypic data were used to find candidate immune exposures; instead, reliance was placed on TCR beta sequences and their occurrence across donors. An earlier analysis of 587 of the donors used high-throughput TCR beta sequencing to judge whether each TCR beta V gene segment behaved as functional or pseudogenic. Alongside the repertoire data, information on donor age, sex, ethnicity and CMV serostatus was compiled. In a later genetic analysis, genome-wide SNP genotypes for 398 of the 666 donors were used, and that subset was treated as a discovery cohort. Every discovery cohort repertoire had been produced on one sequencing platform. HLA typing covered class I and class II loci at four-digit resolution. The number of typed donors differed by locus: roughly 620-640 for A, B, C, DRB1 and DQB1; approximately 530 for DQA1; roughly 600 for DPA1; and roughly 450 for DPB1. Because of strong linkage in the cohort, roughly five DR-DQ haplotypes were treated as single units for association and clustering. Among some 400 genotyped donors of the cohort, an average of about 220,000 unique TCR beta nucleotide sequences was sequenced per donor, of which about 19% were non-productive. Beyond this particular receptor, the publication reports: According to a later analysis, most CMV-associated TCR beta chains appeared to be HLA-restricted, and the HLA associations seemed to be driven largely by CMV exposure. A later analysis associated 16,951 TCR beta sequences with specific HLA alleles at a false discovery rate of 0.05. The 87-base-pair reads could not distinguish some IMGT-functional V segments, including TRBV6-2 and TRBV6-3, so those segments were excluded. Linkage disequilibrium might explain the correlated functional status among segregating V segments, but an unknown experimental factor could not be excluded. The sequencing pipeline was judged likely to have produced a cluster of highly shared sequence variants as a technical artifact. A few of the identified cytomegalovirus-associated TCR beta chains were confirmed in vitro to be specific for cytomegalovirus antigens. In an earlier analysis of some 500 of the donors, most TCR beta V segments were observed in productive rearrangements about 87% or about 30% of the time, broadly matching IMGT annotations. HLA typing was unavailable for some donors at each locus, so association tests used only the typed subset. In a later analysis, HLA-associated TCR beta chains were found to be more clonally expanded and to have lower generation probabilities than equally common non-associated chains. Presence/absence analyses assumed roughly uniform sequencing depth across donors, an assumption that may not hold. Immune exposure information for the cohort was limited to CMV serostatus. A further reported finding was that TCR beta sequences accurately predicted the HLA-A and HLA-B alleles for most subjects in the first cohort. A total of 150 or so TCR beta chains were listed by the study as associated with cytomegalovirus. According to a later genetic analysis, donors in an Asian-associated ancestry cluster had fewer N-insertions in productive TCRs than the approximately 630-donor mean. Only TCR beta chains were sequenced in this cohort, and the absence of alpha or paired-chain data limited detectable features. According to a later analysis, parvovirus B19, influenza, CMV and Epstein-Barr virus appeared linked to several top co-occurrence clusters. The classifier was reported to diagnose cytomegalovirus status with high specificity and sensitivity in both the original and validation cohorts. When HLA alleles, especially DR and DQ, strongly co-occurred, TCR associations were difficult to assign to individual alleles. In a later analysis, the rate of TCR association differed among HLA loci, with DRB1 alleles having the most associated TCRs and HLA-C alleles having the fewest. The authors suggested that the approach could potentially be generalized to other disease states and immunological phenotypes. Across donors, most TCR sequences were observed very rarely, whereas some public TCRs were present in many individuals. Because counts were too low, more than 15 rarely observed V segments, including chromosome 9 orphons, were left out of the earlier analysis of some 640 of the donors. In a later genetic analysis, a missense DCLRE1C variant was associated with V-gene and J-gene trimming of TCR beta chains, and the association was replicated in an independent cohort.

V is cut by 2 bases and J by 7 bases, and the space between the germline ends is 7 bases. The germline V gene provides CDR1 SGHRS and CDR2 YFSETQ. The CDR3 has 12 amino acids, counting the end cysteine and phenylalanine. The sequence is cut down to CDR3 DNA, 36 bases in frame from base 1. Library preparation used the immunoSEQ multiplex PCR assay. A mixture of 60 forward primers for TCR Vbeta segments and 13 reverse primers for TCR Jbeta segments was used in the multiplex PCR. Amplification of the CDR3 region of rearranged TCR beta genes was performed with a multiplex PCR assay on genomic DNA. The Illumina HiSeq System was used to sequence the amplified TCR beta libraries as 87-base-pair reads. The original pipeline was this. Across the roughly 600 repertoires, a later analysis counted some 81 million unique TCR beta chains, some 11 million of which were shared by at least two donors. To remove PCR and sequencing errors, raw reads were error-corrected and collapsed into unique sequences using a nearest-neighbor algorithm that merged closely related sequences. CDR3 sequences were aligned to IMGT reference sequences to assign V, D and J gene segments. For a sequence to be retained, at least a six-nucleotide match to both a V gene segment and a J gene segment was required. A rearrangement counted as productive if the CDR3 had no stop codons and remained in frame with V and J, and every other rearrangement counted as non-productive. CDR3 was defined by IMGT convention, running from the second conserved V-encoded cysteine to the conserved J-encoded phenylalanine. The earlier analysis of roughly 590 of the donors excluded any sequence lacking an unambiguous match to a single V gene segment. In an earlier analysis of approximately 500 of the donors, a V segment was called functional when productive rearrangements were above 56.7%, and segregating when the standard deviation between donors exceeded 5%. A statistical classification framework was built to diagnose cytomegalovirus status from the catalog of TCR beta chain sequences. A later analysis assigned V and J genes by comparing TCR nucleotide sequences with IMGT/GENE-DB human TR gene sequences. Using the TCRdist pipeline, a later analysis assigned CDR3 sequences along with most-parsimonious VDJ recombination scenarios. In a later analysis, each TCR beta chain was defined by its CDR3 amino acid sequence together with its V-gene family, and reads lacking a unique V-gene family were excluded. To address suspected cross-contamination and a sequencing artifact, a later analysis removed some 620 highly shared, low-generation-probability nucleotide sequences. For each public chain, a later analysis derived a clonal expansion index from normalized ranks of inferred template counts within each repertoire. In a later analysis, generation probabilities were computed using a VDJ recombination model fitted to out-of-frame rearrangements, and the results were checked against IGoR. Hypergeometric tests were used in a later analysis to score TCR-TCR, TCR-HLA and TCR-CMV co-occurrence, with a repertoire-size bias correction applied to the TCR pairs. In a later analysis, false discovery rates were estimated by permuting HLA or CMV assignments 20 times. A later analysis grouped co-occurring TCRs with DBSCAN, adding TCRdist sequence similarity when clustering within HLA-allele-positive subsets. Repertoires with fewer than 30,000 or more than 120,000 public chains were left out of co-occurrence clustering, as were about five repertoires with anomalous nucleotide sharing. Entries here come from immuneACCESS through TCRdb and include only in-frame sequences with V and J called. Some clones fail to appear in such tables; in the studies checked, an unresolved V gene covers under half of the shortfall, and the cause of the remainder is unknown. That table gives V, J and clone size, and the DNA gave D and trimming. The sample table shows roughly 130,000 clones, and approximately 82% are seen once. 2.5% to 3% of the sample rests with the top ten.

Recombination joined TRBV5-1 with TRBJ2-1, and possibly TRBD1, on 5 matching bases. This receptor was taken from a young woman in good health and CMV-seropositive. Sample: PBMCs. CDR3 sequence: CASSLAGNEQFF. The DNA is TGCGCCAGCAGCTTAGCAGGGAATGAGCAGTTCTTC.